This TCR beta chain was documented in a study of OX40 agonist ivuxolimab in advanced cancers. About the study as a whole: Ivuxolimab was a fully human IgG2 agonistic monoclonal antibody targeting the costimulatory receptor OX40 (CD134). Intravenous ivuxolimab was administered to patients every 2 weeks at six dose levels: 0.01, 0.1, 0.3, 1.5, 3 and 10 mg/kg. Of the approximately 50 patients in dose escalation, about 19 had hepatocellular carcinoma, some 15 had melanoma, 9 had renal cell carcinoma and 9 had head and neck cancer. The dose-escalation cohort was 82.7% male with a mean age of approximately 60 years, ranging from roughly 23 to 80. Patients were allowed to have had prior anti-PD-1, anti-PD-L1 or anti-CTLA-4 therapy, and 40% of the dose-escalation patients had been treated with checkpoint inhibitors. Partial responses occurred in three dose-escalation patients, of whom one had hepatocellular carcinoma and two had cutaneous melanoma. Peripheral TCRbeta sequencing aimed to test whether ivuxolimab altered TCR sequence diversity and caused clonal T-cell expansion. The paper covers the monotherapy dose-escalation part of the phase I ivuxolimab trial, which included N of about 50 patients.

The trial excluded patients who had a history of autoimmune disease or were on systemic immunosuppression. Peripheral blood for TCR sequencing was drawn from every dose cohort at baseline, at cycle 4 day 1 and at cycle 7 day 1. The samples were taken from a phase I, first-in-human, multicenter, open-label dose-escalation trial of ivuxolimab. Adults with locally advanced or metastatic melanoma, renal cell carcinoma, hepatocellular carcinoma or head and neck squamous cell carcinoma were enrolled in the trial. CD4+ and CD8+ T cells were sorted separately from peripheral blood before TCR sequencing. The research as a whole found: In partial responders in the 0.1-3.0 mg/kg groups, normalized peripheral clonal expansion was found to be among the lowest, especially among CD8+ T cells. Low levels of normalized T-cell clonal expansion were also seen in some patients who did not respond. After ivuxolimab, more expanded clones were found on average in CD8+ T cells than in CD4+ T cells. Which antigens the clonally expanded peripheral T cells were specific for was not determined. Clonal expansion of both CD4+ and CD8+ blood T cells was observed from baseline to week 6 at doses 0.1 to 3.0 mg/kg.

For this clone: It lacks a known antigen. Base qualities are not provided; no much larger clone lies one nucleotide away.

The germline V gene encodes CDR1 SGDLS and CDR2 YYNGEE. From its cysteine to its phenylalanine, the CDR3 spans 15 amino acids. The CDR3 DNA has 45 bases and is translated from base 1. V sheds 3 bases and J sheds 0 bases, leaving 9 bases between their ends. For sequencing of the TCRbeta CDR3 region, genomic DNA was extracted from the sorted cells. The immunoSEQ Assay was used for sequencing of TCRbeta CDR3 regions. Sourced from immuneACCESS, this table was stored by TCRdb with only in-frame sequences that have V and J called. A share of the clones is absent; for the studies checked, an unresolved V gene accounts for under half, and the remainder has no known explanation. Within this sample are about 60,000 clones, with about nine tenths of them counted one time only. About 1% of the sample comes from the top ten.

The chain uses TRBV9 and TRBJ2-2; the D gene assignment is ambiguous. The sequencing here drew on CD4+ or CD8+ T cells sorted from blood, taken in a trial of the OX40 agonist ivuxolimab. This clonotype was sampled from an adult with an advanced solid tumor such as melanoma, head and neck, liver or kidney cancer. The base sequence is TGTGCCAGCAGCGGACGGACCGCGAACACCGGGGAGCTGTTTTTT. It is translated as CASSGRTANTGELFF.